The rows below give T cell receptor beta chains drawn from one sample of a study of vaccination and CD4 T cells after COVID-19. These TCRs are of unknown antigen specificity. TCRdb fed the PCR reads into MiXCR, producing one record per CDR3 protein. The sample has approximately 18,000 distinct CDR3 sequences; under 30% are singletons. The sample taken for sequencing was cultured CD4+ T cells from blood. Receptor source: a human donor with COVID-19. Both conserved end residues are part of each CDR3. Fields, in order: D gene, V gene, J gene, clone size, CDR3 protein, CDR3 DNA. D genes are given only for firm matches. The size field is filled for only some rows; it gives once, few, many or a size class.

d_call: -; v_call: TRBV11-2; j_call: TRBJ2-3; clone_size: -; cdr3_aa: CASSLGAGSTDTQYF; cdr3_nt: TGTGCCAGCAGCTTAGGGGCGGGGAGCACAGATACGCAGTATTTT
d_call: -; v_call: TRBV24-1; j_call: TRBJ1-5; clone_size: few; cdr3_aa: CATSADTNQPQHF; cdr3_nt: TGTGCCACCTCGGCGGATACCAATCAGCCCCAGCATTTT
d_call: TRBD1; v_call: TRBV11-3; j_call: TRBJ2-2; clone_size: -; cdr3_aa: CASSLSQGGAGELFF; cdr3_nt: TGTGCCAGCAGCTTATCACAGGGGGGCGCCGGGGAGCTGTTTTTT
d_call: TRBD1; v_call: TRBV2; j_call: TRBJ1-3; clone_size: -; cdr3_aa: CASSTTAGGASGNTIYF; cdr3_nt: TGTGCCAGCAGTACTACTGCAGGGGGCGCTTCTGGAAACACCATATATTTT
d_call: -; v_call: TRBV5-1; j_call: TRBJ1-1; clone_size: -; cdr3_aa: CASSLFQGWNTEAFF; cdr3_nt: TGCGCCAGCAGCTTGTTCCAGGGATGGAACACTGAAGCTTTCTTT
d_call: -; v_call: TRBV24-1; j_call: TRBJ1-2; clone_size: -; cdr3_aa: CATSESSNYGYTF; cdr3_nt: TGTGCCACCAGTGAGTCCAGTAACTATGGCTACACCTTC
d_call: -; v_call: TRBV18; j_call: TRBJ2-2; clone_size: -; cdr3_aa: CASSPRQGDTGELFF; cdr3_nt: TGTGCCAGCTCACCCCGGCAGGGAGATACCGGGGAGCTGTTTTTT
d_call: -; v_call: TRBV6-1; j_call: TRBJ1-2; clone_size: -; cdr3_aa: CASSWDLRSGYTF; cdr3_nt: TGTGCCAGCAGCTGGGACCTCAGGAGTGGCTACACCTTC
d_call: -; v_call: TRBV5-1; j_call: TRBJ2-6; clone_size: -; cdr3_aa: CASSVASGANVLTF; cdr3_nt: TGCGCCAGCAGCGTAGCGTCTGGGGCCAACGTCCTGACTTTC
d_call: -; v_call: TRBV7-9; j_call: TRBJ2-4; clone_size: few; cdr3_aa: CASSSWAGGDIQYF; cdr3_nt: TGTGCCAGCAGCTCGTGGGCAGGCGGGGACATTCAGTACTTC
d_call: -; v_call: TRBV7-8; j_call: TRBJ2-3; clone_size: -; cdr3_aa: CASSLAGVDTQYF; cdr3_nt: TGTGCCAGCAGCTTAGCTGGGGTAGATACGCAGTATTTT
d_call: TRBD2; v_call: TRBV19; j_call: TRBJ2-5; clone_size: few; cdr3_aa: CASRPTASGGLETQYF; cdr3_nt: TGTGCCAGTAGGCCGACTGCGAGCGGGGGGTTAGAGACCCAGTACTTC
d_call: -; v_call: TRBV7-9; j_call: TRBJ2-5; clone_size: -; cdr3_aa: CASSLDALRGQETQYF; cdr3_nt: TGTGCCAGCAGCTTGGATGCCCTAAGGGGGCAAGAGACCCAGTACTTC
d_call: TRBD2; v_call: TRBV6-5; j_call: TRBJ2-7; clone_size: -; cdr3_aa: CASSSLAGSSYEQYF; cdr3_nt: TGTGCCAGCAGTTCACTAGCGGGGAGCTCCTACGAGCAGTACTTC
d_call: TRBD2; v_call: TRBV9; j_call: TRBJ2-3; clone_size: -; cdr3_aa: CASSQGLAGGDTDTQYF; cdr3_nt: TGTGCCAGCAGCCAGGGACTAGCGGGGGGAGACACAGATACGCAGTATTTT
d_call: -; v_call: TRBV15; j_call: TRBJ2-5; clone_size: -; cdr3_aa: CATSRTGTLSTQSVETQYF; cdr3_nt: TGTGCCACCAGCAGGACCGGGACACTTTCGACCCAATCGGTGGAGACCCAGTACTTC
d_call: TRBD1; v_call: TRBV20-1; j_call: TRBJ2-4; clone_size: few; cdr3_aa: CSARDLDRAKNIQYF; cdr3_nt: TGCAGTGCTAGAGATCTAGACAGGGCAAAAAACATTCAGTACTTC
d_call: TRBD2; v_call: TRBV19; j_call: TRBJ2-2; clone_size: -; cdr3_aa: CASSSGTSLTGELFF; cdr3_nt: TGTGCCAGTAGTTCTGGGACTAGCCTCACCGGGGAGCTGTTTTTT
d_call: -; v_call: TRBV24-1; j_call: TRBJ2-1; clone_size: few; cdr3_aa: CATSGLGAGSYNEQFF; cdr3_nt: TGTGCCACCAGTGGTTTAGGGGCAGGGTCCTACAATGAGCAGTTCTTC
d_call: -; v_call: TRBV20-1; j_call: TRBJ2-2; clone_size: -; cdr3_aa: CSAADSTGELFF; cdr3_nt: TGCAGTGCTGCCGACAGCACCGGGGAGCTGTTTTTT
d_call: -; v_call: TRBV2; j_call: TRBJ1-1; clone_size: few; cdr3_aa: CASRTMNTEAFF; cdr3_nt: TGTGCCAGCAGGACTATGAACACTGAAGCTTTCTTT
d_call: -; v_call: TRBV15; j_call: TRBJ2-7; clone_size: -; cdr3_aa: CATSSTAPPEQYF; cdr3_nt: TGTGCCACCAGCTCTACGGCCCCCCCCGAGCAGTACTTC
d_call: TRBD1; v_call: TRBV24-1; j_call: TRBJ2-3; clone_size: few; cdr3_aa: CATRGTGTDTQYF; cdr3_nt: TGTGCCACCAGAGGGACAGGTACAGATACGCAGTATTTT
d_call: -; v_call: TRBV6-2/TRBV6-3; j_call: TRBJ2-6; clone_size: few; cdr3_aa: CASSYSGVSGANVLTF; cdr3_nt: TGTGCCAGCAGTTACTCCGGCGTCTCTGGGGCCAACGTCCTGACTTTC
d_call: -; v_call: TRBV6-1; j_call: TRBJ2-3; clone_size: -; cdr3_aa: CASSEQEFLAQYF; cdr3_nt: TGTGCCAGCAGTGAACAGGAATTCCTTGCGCAGTATTTT
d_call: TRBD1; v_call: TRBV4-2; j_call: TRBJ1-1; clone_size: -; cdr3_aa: CASSQVTGGSTEAFF; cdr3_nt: TGTGCCAGCAGCCAAGTTACAGGGGGCTCCACTGAAGCTTTCTTT
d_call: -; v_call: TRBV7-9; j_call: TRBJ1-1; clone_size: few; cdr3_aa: CASSSRIGMNTEAFF; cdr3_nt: TGTGCCAGCAGCTCCCGGATTGGTATGAACACTGAAGCTTTCTTT
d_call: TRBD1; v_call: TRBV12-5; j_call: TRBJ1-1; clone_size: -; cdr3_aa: CASGYYPGTGNTEAFF; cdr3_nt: TGTGCTAGTGGTTACTATCCCGGGACAGGGAACACTGAAGCTTTCTTT
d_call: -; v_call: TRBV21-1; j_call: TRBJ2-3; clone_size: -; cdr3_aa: CASSKVAAPCTDTQYF; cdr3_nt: TGTGCCAGCAGCAAAGTTGCTGCGCCTTGCACAGATACGCAGTATTTT
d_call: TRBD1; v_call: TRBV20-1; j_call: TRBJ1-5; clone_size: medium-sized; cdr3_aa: CSARDSTGSQPQHF; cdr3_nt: TGCAGTGCTAGAGATTCGACAGGGAGTCAGCCCCAGCATTTT
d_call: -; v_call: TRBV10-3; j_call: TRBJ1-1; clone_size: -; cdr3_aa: CAIQVTTNTEAFF; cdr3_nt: TGTGCCATCCAAGTAACAACGAACACTGAAGCTTTCTTT
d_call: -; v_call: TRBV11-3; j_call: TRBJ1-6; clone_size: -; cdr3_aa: CASSLGYNSPLHF; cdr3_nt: TGTGCCAGCAGCTTAGGTTACAATTCACCCCTCCACTTT
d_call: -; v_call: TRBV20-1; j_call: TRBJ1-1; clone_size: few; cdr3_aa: CSASRMTQKAKNTEAFF; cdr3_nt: TGCAGTGCTAGCCGCATGACTCAAAAGGCGAAGAACACTGAAGCTTTCTTT
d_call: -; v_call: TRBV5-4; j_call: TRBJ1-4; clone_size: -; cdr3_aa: CASSRGAVDEKLFF; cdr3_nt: TGTGCCAGCAGCAGAGGGGCCGTAGATGAAAAACTGTTTTTT
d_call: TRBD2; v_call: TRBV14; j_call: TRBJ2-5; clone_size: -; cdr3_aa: CASSQGLAGVETQYF; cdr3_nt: TGTGCCAGCAGCCAAGGACTAGCGGGGGTTGAGACCCAGTACTTC
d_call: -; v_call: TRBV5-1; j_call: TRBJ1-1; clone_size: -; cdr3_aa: CASSLVGGLVTEAFF; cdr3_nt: TGCGCCAGCAGCTTGGTGGGGGGGTTGGTCACTGAAGCTTTCTTT
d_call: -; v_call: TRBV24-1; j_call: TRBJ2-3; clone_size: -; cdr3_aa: CATSSLERPDTQYF; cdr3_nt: TGTGCCACCAGTAGCCTAGAAAGACCAGATACGCAGTATTTT
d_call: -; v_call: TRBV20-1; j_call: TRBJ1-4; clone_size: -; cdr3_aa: CSARDIGQRNEKLFF; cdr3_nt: TGCAGTGCTAGAGATATCGGACAGAGGAATGAAAAACTGTTTTTT
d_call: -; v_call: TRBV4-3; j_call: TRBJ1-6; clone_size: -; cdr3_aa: CASSVRDGSNSPLHF; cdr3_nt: TGCGCCAGCAGCGTTCGGGACGGTTCTAATTCACCCCTCCACTTT
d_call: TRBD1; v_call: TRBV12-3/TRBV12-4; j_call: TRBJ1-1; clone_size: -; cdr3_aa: CASTAKTGMNTEAFF; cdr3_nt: TGTGCCAGCACCGCAAAGACAGGGATGAACACTGAAGCTTTCTTT
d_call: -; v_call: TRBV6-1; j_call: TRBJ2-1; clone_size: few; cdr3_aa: CASTPRNNEQFF; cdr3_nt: TGTGCCAGCACTCCTCGAAACAATGAGCAGTTCTTC
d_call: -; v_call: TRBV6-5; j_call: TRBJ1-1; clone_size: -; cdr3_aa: CASSSLGRSTEAFF; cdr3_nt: TGTGCCAGCAGTTCCCTCGGGAGGAGCACTGAAGCTTTCTTT
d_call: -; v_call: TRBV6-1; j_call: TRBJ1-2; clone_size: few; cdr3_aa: CAIKGGGYGYTF; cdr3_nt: TGTGCCATCAAAGGCGGGGGCTATGGCTACACCTTC
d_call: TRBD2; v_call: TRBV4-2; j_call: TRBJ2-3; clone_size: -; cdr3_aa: CASSYDWTSGGAVDTQYF; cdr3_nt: TGTGCCAGCAGTTACGACTGGACTAGCGGGGGGGCCGTAGATACGCAGTATTTT
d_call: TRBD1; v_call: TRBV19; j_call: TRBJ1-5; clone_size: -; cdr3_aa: CASSISGQGNQPQHF; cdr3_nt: TGTGCCAGTAGTATTAGTGGACAGGGCAATCAGCCCCAGCATTTT
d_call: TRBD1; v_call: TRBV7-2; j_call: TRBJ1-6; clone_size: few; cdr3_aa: CASSRDRGRSPLHF; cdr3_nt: TGTGCCAGCAGCAGGGACAGGGGGCGTTCACCCCTCCACTTT
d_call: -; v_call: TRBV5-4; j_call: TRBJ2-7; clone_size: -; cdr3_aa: CASSLDLGNYEQYF; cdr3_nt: TGTGCCAGCAGCCTGGATTTGGGAAACTACGAGCAGTACTTC
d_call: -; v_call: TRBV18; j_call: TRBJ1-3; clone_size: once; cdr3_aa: CASSPPQTVGNTIYF; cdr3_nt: TGTGCCAGCTCACCACCCCAGACTGTGGGAAACACCATATATTTT
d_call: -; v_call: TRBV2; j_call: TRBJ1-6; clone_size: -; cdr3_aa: CASRDMVNSPLHF; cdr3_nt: TGTGCCAGTAGGGACATGGTCAATTCACCCCTCCACTTT
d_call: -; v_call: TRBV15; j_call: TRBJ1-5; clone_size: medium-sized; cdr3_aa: CATSFPGGQGNQPQHF; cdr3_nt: TGTGCCACCAGCTTCCCCGGGGGGCAGGGCAATCAGCCCCAGCATTTT
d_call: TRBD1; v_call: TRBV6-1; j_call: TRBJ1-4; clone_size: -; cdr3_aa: CASSLRTGGVANEKLFF; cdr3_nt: TGTGCCAGCAGCCTTAGGACAGGGGGCGTAGCTAATGAAAAACTGTTTTTT
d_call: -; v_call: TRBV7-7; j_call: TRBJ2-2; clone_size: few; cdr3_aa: CASSLTPTNTGELFF; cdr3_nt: TGTGCTAGCAGCTTAACTCCGACCAACACCGGGGAGCTGTTTTTT
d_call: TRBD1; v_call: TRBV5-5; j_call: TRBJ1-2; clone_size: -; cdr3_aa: CASSLGDRDFYGYTF; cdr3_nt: TGTGCCAGCAGCTTGGGGGACAGAGACTTCTATGGCTACACCTTT
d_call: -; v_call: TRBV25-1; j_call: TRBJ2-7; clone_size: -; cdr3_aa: CASRGGSYEQYF; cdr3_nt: TGTGCCAGCAGGGGCGGTTCCTACGAGCAGTACTTC
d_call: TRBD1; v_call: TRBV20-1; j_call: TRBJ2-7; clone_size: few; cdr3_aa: CSAGPGQVGEQYF; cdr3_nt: TGCAGTGCAGGGCCGGGACAGGTGGGCGAGCAGTACTTC
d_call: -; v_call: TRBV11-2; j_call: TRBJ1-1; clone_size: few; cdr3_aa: CASSPLRGLNTEAFF; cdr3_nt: TGTGCCAGCAGCCCCCTCCGAGGTCTGAACACTGAAGCTTTCTTT
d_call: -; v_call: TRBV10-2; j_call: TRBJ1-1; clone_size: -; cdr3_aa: CASSGKRSGGTEAFF; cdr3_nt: TGCGCCAGCAGTGGGAAAAGGTCAGGAGGCACTGAAGCTTTCTTT
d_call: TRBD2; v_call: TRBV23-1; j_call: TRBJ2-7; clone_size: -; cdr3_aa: CASQSGSGLTYEQYF; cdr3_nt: TGCGCCAGCCAGTCGGGGTCGGGACTAACCTACGAGCAGTACTTC
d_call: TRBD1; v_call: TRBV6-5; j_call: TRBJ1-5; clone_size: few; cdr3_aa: CASGSQGANQPQHF; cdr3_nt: TGTGCCAGCGGTTCCCAGGGGGCAAATCAGCCCCAGCATTTT